Detailed here is one T cell receptor (beta chain). Its antigen is not identified. Profiled with immunoSEQ multiplex PCR; TCRdb holds only in-frame clones, not every one. The table lists about 81,000 clones, about nine tenths of them singletons. This entry is derived from a study of T cell responses to AZD1222 COVID-19 vaccine. Study-wide results and caveats: Among those given AZD1222, only five to seven were seropositive at baseline. Donors were chiefly white British, with a greater number of females, and clonal diversity was perhaps underestimated.

Germline assignment: CDR1 MNHNS and CDR2 SASEGT. This CDR3 region has 16 residues. V was pared by 1 base and J by 1 base, with 4 bases of the junction left unmatched. The sequences come from peripheral blood, collected 28 days after the second AZD1222 dose. The chain is built from TRBV6-1 and TRBJ2-4, with 7 bases that match TRBD1. The TCR comes from an adult who received the AZD1222 COVID-19 vaccine. DNA of the CDR3: TGTGCCAGCAGTGAAGAGGCCAGGGGGGCCAAAAACATTCAGTACTTC. This gives the protein CASSEEARGAKNIQYF.